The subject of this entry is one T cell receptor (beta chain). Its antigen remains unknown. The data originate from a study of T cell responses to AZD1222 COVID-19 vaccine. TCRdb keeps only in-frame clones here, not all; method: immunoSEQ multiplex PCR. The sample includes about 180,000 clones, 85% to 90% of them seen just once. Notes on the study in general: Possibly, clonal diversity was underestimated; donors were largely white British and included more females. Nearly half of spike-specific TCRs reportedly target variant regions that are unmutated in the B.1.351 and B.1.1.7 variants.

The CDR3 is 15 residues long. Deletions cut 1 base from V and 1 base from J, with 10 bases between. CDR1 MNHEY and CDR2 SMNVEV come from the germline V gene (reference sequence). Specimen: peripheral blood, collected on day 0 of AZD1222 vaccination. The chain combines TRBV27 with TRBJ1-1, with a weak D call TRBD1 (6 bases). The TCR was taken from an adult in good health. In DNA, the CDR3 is TGTGCCAGCAGTTTATATAACAGGGCGAACACTGAAGCTTTCTTT. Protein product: CASSLYNRANTEAFF.